This is a list of T cell receptor beta chains from one sample in a study of blood T cell repertoires in COVID-19. Sequenced by immunoSEQ multiplex PCR; TCRdb stores in-frame clones only, minus some. The sample records approximately 160,000 clones, less than 90% being singletons. Sequencing was carried out using PBMCs or T cells enriched from blood (not recorded which). These receptors all stem from a woman aged 50 to 60 who had recovered from COVID-19. CDR3s leave out the opening cysteine and the closing phenylalanine or tryptophan. A D gene is named only where the DNA matches it firmly. The size of a clone is reported for some rows only, either as once, few or many, or as a class for expanded clones.

V	size	D	length	CDR3
TRBV19	NA	TRBD1	13	ASSLAGGIGNTIY
TRBV28	many	NA	13	ASSFGTGNYGGYT
TRBV10-3	NA	NA	11	AISATAVGPQH
TRBV15	NA	NA	16	ATSSFLSVPPGVETQY
TRBV18	NA	TRBD1	15	ASSPDRTARSNQPQH
TRBV27	NA	NA	12	ASSLFPGSYEQY
TRBV6-2/TRBV6-3	NA	TRBD1	16	ASSYSPGTVISGNTIY
TRBV5-1	NA	NA	12	ASSRPGLTYEQY
TRBV7-9	NA	TRBD1	9	ADRFYNEQF
TRBV7-9	NA	TRBD2	14	ASSLSETGTSHEQF
TRBV7-7	NA	NA	12	ASSLGVGPYEQY
TRBV24-1	few	TRBD1	14	ATSDSGTGGSYGYT
TRBV7-3	NA	NA	11	ASSSDSNTEAF
TRBV7-2	once	TRBD1	11	ASSRQGADGYT
TRBV19	NA	NA	12	ASSMEGLNTEAF
TRBV19	NA	TRBD1	13	ASSPLDRDNTEAF
TRBV4-3	NA	NA	14	ASSQEYHRFSYEQY
TRBV6-4	NA	NA	12	ASSEWGPNSPLH
TRBV9	NA	NA	14	ASSGLTPGAGNTIY
TRBV5-1	NA	NA	12	ASSSAARGYGYT
TRBV10-3	NA	NA	13	AIRATGNAGNTIY
TRBV2	NA	TRBD2	11	AGGTSGHNEQF
TRBV27	NA	NA	12	ASSLSRAAHGYT
TRBV28	NA	TRBD2	14	ASSSPGTSGYNEQF
TRBV3-1/TRBV3-2	NA	TRBD1	13	ASSGRTGPYEKLF
TRBV10-1	NA	TRBD1	17	ASSERGTAHLIDYQPQH
TRBV5-4	NA	NA	14	ASSLGGGFSGNTIY
TRBV5-1	NA	NA	12	ASSLLDRTYEQY
TRBV28	few	TRBD1	17	ASSLPGPGQGQFAYEAF
TRBV4-2	NA	NA	18	ASSQDSAGVGTPFFYEQY
TRBV18	NA	TRBD1	13	ASSQTGGSLYEQY
TRBV6-5	NA	NA	12	ASRAGWMNTEAF
TRBV7-3	NA	NA	13	ASSAQPDTNTEAF
TRBV5-1	NA	NA	13	ASSFDRSGANVLT
TRBV2	once	TRBD1	13	ASSVGDRGNYGYT
TRBV3-1/TRBV3-2	NA	NA	13	ASSQVASSYNEQF
TRBV19	NA	TRBD1	11	ASSRDRSYEQY
TRBV5-5	NA	NA	12	ASSFVRRRTEAF
TRBV18	NA	TRBD2	12	ASSQLSSGDEQY
TRBV2	NA	TRBD1	12	ASSSRRGRTEAF
TRBV24-1	NA	NA	11	ATSDTGLRTQH
TRBV6-5	NA	NA	13	ASSYSRGAGYGYT
TRBV19	NA	NA	11	ASGDWPSYGYT
TRBV28	NA	NA	12	ASSLQGGNEKLF
TRBV4-2	few	TRBD2	18	ASSQAAGTSGKRAYNEQF
TRBV7-2	NA	TRBD2	12	ASSRGGEEDTQY
TRBV18	NA	TRBD1	16	ASSVSGTGGFGNQPQH
TRBV6-4	NA	NA	11	ASSDRRGDEAF
TRBV2	NA	TRBD1	11	ASSEGDRGEQY
TRBV5-4	NA	TRBD1	12	ASSARTGNYGYT
TRBV3-1/TRBV3-2	NA	NA	13	ASSQVPDRAYEQY
TRBV24-1	NA	NA	11	ATGDTSSYEQY
TRBV9	NA	NA	13	ASSVEGGAGQPQH